A selection of T cell receptor beta chains follows, all from one sample in a study of blood T cell repertoires in COVID-19. Clones were read by immunoSEQ multiplex PCR, and TCRdb kept only the in-frame ones, dropping some. The sample holds about 87,000 clones, approximately 86% seen once. Sequencing was done on a sample of peripheral blood. Source of these receptors: a man between 40 and 49 years old with acute or convalescent COVID-19. Both conserved end residues are part of each CDR3. Fields, in order: D gene, clone size, V gene, J gene, CDR3 protein, CDR3 DNA. The D gene is left open where the match is weak. Not all rows give a size; the values are once, few, many and, for expanded clones, a class.

TRBD2	few	TRBV19	TRBJ2-2	CAAGLAGGGTGELFF	TGTGCCGCGGGACTAGCGGGAGGCGGCACCGGGGAGCTGTTTTTT
-	few	TRBV7-2	TRBJ2-2	CASSLGRGGDTGELFF	TGTGCCAGCAGCTTAGGGCGCGGCGGAGACACCGGGGAGCTGTTTTTT
TRBD1	-	TRBV18	TRBJ2-1	CASSTSQGVSYNEQFF	TGTGCCAGCTCAACCTCCCAGGGGGTGTCCTACAATGAGCAGTTCTTC
TRBD1	-	TRBV27	TRBJ1-5	CASKGGQGNQPQHF	TGTGCCAGCAAGGGGGGACAGGGCAATCAGCCCCAGCATTTT
-	-	TRBV6-1	TRBJ1-4	CASSDRGATNEKLFF	TGTGCCAGCAGTGACAGGGGAGCAACTAATGAAAAACTGTTTTTT
TRBD2	-	TRBV13	TRBJ2-3	CASSFGLAADTQYF	TGTGCCAGCAGCTTCGGACTAGCAGCAGATACGCAGTATTTT
-	-	TRBV24-1	TRBJ1-1	CATELSNTEAFF	TGTGCCACCGAGCTATCGAACACTGAAGCTTTCTTT
TRBD2	-	TRBV30	TRBJ2-3	CAWSRTSRDTQYF	TGTGCCTGGAGTAGGACTAGCAGAGATACGCAGTATTTT
-	-	TRBV6-6	TRBJ1-5	CASSTYRSSNQPQHF	TGTGCCAGCAGTACATACAGGTCTAGCAATCAGCCCCAGCATTTT
-	-	TRBV30	TRBJ1-5	CAWSVLFGEQPQHF	TGTGCCTGGAGTGTACTTTTCGGGGAACAGCCCCAGCATTTT
-	few	TRBV29-1	TRBJ2-7	CSANPSQGHEQYF	TGCAGCGCTAACCCGTCCCAGGGCCACGAGCAGTACTTC
-	once	TRBV6-5	TRBJ1-6	CAISPMSSYNSPLHF	TGTGCCATCTCCCCTATGAGCTCCTATAATTCACCCCTCCACTTT
-	-	TRBV30	TRBJ2-1	CAWSVEGGTYNEQFF	TGTGCCTGGAGTGTAGAGGGGGGGACCTACAATGAGCAGTTCTTC
-	-	TRBV25-1	TRBJ1-6	CASKEPGFGSPLHF	TGTGCCAGCAAAGAACCGGGGTTTGGGTCACCCCTCCACTTT
TRBD1	once	TRBV5-6	TRBJ2-4	CASSLGTGAIGGNIQYF	TGTGCCAGCAGCTTGGGGACAGGGGCTATTGGAGGGAACATTCAGTACTTC
-	few	TRBV6-4	TRBJ1-1	CASRPQAFGEAFF	TGTGCCAGCAGACCGCAGGCCTTCGGTGAAGCTTTCTTT
TRBD1	-	TRBV12-5	TRBJ2-7	CASGWSGTVGGEQYF	TGTGCTAGTGGTTGGTCCGGGACAGTCGGCGGCGAGCAGTACTTC
-	-	TRBV5-3	TRBJ1-2	CARSFLPRGGYTF	TGTGCCAGAAGCTTTTTGCCCAGGGGTGGCTACACCTTC
-	-	TRBV11-2	TRBJ1-1	CASSPAAFIEAFF	TGTGCCAGCAGCCCCGCCGCGTTTATTGAAGCTTTCTTT
-	-	TRBV19	TRBJ1-5	CATIKSGGNQPQHF	TGTGCCACCATTAAATCGGGTGGTAATCAGCCCCAGCATTTT
-	-	TRBV9	TRBJ1-1	CASSVRPGVGTEAFF	TGTGCCAGCAGCGTAAGGCCGGGGGTGGGCACTGAAGCTTTCTTT
TRBD1	-	TRBV7-6	TRBJ1-1	CASSDRGQGGTEAFF	TGTGCCAGCAGCGACAGGGGGCAAGGAGGCACTGAAGCTTTCTTT
-	-	TRBV15	TRBJ2-3	CATSGSFSTDTQYF	TGTGCCACCAGCGGGAGTTTTTCCACAGATACGCAGTATTTT
-	-	TRBV6-5	TRBJ1-2	CASRDTQDSGYTF	TGTGCCAGCAGGGACACCCAGGATAGTGGCTACACCTTC
-	-	TRBV6-2/TRBV6-3	TRBJ1-5	CASSYSESQPQHF	TGTGCCAGCAGTTACTCCGAGTCGCAGCCCCAGCATTTT
TRBD1	few	TRBV6-2/TRBV6-3	TRBJ1-2	CASSLAGTGNGYTF	TGTGCCAGCAGTTTGGCCGGGACAGGGAATGGCTACACCTTC
-	few	TRBV30	TRBJ1-2	CAWSRQGNYGYTF	TGTGCCTGGAGTCGCCAGGGAAACTATGGCTACACCTTC
-	few	TRBV4-2	TRBJ1-3	CASSPADSGNTIYF	TGTGCCAGCAGCCCCGCAGACTCTGGAAACACCATATATTTT
-	-	TRBV2	TRBJ2-2	CVTRFSGTGELFF	TGTGTCACCAGATTTAGTGGCACCGGGGAGCTGTTTTTT